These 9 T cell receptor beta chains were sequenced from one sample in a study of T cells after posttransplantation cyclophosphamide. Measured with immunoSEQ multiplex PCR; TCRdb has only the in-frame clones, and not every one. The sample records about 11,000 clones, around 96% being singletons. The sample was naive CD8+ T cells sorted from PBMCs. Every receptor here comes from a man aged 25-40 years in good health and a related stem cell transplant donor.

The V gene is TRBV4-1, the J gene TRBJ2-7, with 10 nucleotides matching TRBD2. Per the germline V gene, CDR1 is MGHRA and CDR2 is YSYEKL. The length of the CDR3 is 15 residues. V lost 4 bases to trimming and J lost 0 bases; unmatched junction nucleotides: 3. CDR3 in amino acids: CASSPGLASSYEQYF. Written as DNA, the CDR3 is TGCGCCAGCAGCCCGGGACTAGCGTCCTCCTACGAGCAGTACTTC.

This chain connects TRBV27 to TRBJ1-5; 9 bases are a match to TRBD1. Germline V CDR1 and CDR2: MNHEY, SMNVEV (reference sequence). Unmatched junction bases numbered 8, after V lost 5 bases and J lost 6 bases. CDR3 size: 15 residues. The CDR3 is CASSPYRGLGQPQHF. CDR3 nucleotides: TGTGCCAGCAGTCCCTACAGGGGGCTAGGTCAGCCCCAGCATTTT.

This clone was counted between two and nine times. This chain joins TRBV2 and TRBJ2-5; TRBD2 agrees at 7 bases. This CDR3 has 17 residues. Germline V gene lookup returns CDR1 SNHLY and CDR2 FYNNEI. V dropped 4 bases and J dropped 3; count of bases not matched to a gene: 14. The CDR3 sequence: CASSGGRGGGVEETQYF. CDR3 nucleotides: TGTGCCAGCAGTGGGGGACGGGGCGGGGGAGTTGAAGAGACCCAGTACTTC. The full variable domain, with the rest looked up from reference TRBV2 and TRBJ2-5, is EPEVTQTPSHQVTQMGQEVILRCVPISNHLYFYWYRQILGQKVEFLVSFYNNEISEKSEIFDDQFSVERPDGSNFTLKIRSTKLEDSAMYFCASSGGRGGGVEETQYFGPGTRLLVL.

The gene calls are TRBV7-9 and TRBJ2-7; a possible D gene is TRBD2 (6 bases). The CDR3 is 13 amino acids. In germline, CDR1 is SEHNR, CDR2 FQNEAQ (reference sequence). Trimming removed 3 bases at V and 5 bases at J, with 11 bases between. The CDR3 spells CASSLGGGHEQYF. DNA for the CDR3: TGTGCCAGCAGCTTGGGGGGTGGCCACGAGCAGTACTTC.

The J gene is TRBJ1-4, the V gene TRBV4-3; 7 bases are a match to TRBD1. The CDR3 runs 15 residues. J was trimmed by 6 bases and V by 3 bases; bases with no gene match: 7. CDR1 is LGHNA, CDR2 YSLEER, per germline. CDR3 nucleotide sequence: TGCGCCAGCAGCCAGTACAGGGGCGTAGATGAAAAACTGTTTTTT. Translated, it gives CASSQYRGVDEKLFF.

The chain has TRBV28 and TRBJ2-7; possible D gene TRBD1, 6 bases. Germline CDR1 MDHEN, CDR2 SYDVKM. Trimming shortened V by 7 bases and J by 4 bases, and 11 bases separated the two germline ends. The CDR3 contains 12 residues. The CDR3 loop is CASNIRGYEQYF. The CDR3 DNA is TGTGCCAGCAACATCAGGGGTTACGAGCAGTACTTC.

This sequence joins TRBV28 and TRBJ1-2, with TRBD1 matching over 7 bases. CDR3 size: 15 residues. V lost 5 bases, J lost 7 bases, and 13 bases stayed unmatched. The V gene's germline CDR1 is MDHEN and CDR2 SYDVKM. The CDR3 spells CASSPTDRVGSGYTF. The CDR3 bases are TGTGCCAGCAGTCCGACAGACAGGGTGGGGTCTGGCTACACCTTC.

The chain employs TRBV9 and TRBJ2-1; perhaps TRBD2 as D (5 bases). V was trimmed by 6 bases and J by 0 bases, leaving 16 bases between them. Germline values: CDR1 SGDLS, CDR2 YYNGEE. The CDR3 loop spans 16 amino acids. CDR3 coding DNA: TGTGCCAGCACTATACTAGAAACGAGCTCCTACAATGAGCAGTTCTTC. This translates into CASTILETSSYNEQFF.

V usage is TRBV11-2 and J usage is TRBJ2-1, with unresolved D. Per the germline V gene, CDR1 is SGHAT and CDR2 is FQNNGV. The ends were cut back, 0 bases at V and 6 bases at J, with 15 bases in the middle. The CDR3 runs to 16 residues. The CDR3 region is CASSLDGPGYTNEQFF. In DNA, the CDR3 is TGTGCCAGCAGCTTAGATGGGCCAGGATATACCAATGAGCAGTTCTTC.